This T cell receptor (beta chain) was sequenced in a study of blood T cell repertoires in COVID-19. Study context: Acute and convalescent COVID-19 specimens originated in the United States, Italy and Spain.

Authors' processing steps: Nucleated cell counts were estimated from reference gene primer amplification. Assay used: immunoSEQ multiplex PCR; TCRdb lists only in-frame clones, some missing. The V and J calls and clone size come from that table; D and trimming were worked out from the DNA. The sample has about 110,000 clones; 70% to 90% are singletons. This CDR3 contains 14 residues. With 3 bases removed from V and 4 bases from J, the gap between germline ends came to 12 bases. The V gene's germline CDR1 is KGHSH and CDR2 LQKENI. Sequenced: peripheral blood. This clonotype originated in a woman aged 70-85 years who had recovered from COVID-19. The rearrangement joins TRBV18 to TRBJ1-2; the D gene is possibly TRBD1 (5 bases). The CDR3: CASSPEGRFYGYTF. The CDR3 nucleotides read TGTGCCAGCTCACCGGAGGGACGGTTCTATGGCTACACCTTC.